Each of the 31 T cell receptor beta chains below was sequenced from the same sample in a study of monozygotic twins with inflammatory bowel disease. TCRdb re-called the 5' RACE reads and catalogs CDR3 proteins one per entry, DNA excluded. The sample's table shows about 450,000 distinct CDR3 sequences. The specimen was blood. Receptors were obtained from a human donor with ulcerative colitis or Crohn's disease, or a healthy co-twin of an affected twin (not recorded which).

This chain joins TRBV25-1 and TRBJ1-4; TCRdb proposes TRBD1, but this gene call is untestable without DNA. Per the germline V gene, CDR1 is MGHDK and CDR2 is SYGVNS. The CDR3 is 15 amino acids. The CDR3 reads CASSESFRPPGKLFF.

The chain couples TRBV10-3 to TRBJ2-1; TCRdb indicates TRBD2, and absent DNA this call remains unverified. The V gene's germline CDR1 is ENHRY and CDR2 SYGVKD. The CDR3 contains 13 residues. CDR3: CAIGGLAGEVGFF.

The chain links TRBV6-2 or TRBV6-3 to TRBJ1-5; the D call from TCRdb, TRBD1, cannot be confirmed without DNA. This CDR3 spans 16 amino acids. Germline lookup yields CDR1 MNHEY and CDR2 SVGEGT. This CDR3 is CASSYRTGVFNQPQHF.

This chain links TRBV12-5 with TRBJ2-2. This CDR3 contains 11 residues. CDR1 LGHNT and CDR2 FRNRAP come from the germline V gene. CDR3 protein: CASADGGELFF.

This chain joins TRBV2 and TRBJ2-7; TCRdb's assignment of TRBD1 cannot be checked, as there is no DNA. The CDR3 totals 14 residues. The germline gives CDR1 SNHLY, CDR2 FYNNEI. The CDR3 here is CASTETGSGGEQYF.

The J gene is TRBJ2-7, the V gene TRBV28; the D call of TRBD2 rests on TCRdb alone, since no DNA is present to check it. CDR3 length: 12 residues. The germline CDR1 and CDR2 sequences are MDHEN and SYDVKM. The CDR3 protein is CASSQEGEWQYF.

The V gene is TRBV28, the J gene TRBJ2-7. In germline, CDR1 is MDHEN, CDR2 SYDVKM. The CDR3 is made up of 16 amino acids. This chain's CDR3 is CASSFTPTRGSYEQYF.

This chain links TRBV12-3 or TRBV12-4 with TRBJ2-5. The length of the CDR3 is 12 residues. The CDR3 spells CASSYGQETQYF.

The chain links TRBV6-6 to TRBJ1-6. Germline V gene sequence: CDR1 MNHNY, CDR2 SVGAGI (reference sequence). The CDR3 extends over 14 amino acids. Here the CDR3 reads CASYQREYNSPLHF.

The CDR3 region is CASSPQGGMNTEAFF. V gene TRBV11-2 combines with J gene TRBJ1-1; TCRdb proposes TRBD1, but this gene call is untestable without DNA. The germline gives CDR1 SGHAT, CDR2 FQNNGV. This CDR3 contains 15 residues.

This chain joins TRBV5-1 and TRBJ1-2. Per the germline V gene, CDR1 is SGHRS and CDR2 is YFSETQ. The CDR3 runs to 15 residues. The chain's CDR3 is CASSLAGDGTYGYTF.

This chain joins TRBV29-1 and TRBJ2-3; TCRdb returns TRBD2, unconfirmable since there is no DNA. Germline V gives CDR1 SQVTM, CDR2 ANQGSEA. The CDR3 length is 14 residues. CDR3 loop: CSVEDQLAGGWLYF.

The CDR3 loop is CATSTTSGATNEKLFF. The rearrangement uses TRBV15 and TRBJ1-4. The CDR3 has 16 residues. Germline loops: CDR1 LNHNV, CDR2 YYDKDF (reference sequence).

The V and J genes are TRBV30 and TRBJ1-1. Germline loops: CDR1 GTSNPN, CDR2 SVGIG (reference sequence). The CDR3 sequence is 12 residues long. This CDR3 reads CVCFPVNTEAFF.

The chain links TRBV12-3 or TRBV12-4 to TRBJ2-1; with no DNA, the TCRdb D assignment of TRBD2 cannot be verified. This CDR3 contains 13 residues. CDR3 residues: CGSGTSGVNEQFF.

This chain joins TRBV7-9 and TRBJ1-1. The CDR3 covers 15 residues. Germline V gene sequence: CDR1 SEHNR, CDR2 FQNEAQ (reference sequence). CDR3 protein: CASSLGVGQTTEAFF.

This chain joins TRBV7-2 and TRBJ1-1; checking the TCRdb D call of TRBD1 is not possible without DNA. Per the germline V gene, CDR1 is SGHTA and CDR2 is FQGNSA. The CDR3 length is 17 residues. CDR3 residues: CASSLRRPGQMNTEAFF.

The genes are TRBV6-1 and TRBJ2-7; TCRdb's assignment of TRBD1 cannot be checked, as there is no DNA. Germline CDR1 and CDR2: MNHNS and SASEGT. The CDR3 totals 13 residues. The CDR3 loop reads CASMRTVLGEQYF.

The J gene is TRBJ1-4, the V gene TRBV6-1; TCRdb picks TRBD1, but there is no DNA to check that call. Per germline, CDR1 MNHNS and CDR2 SASEGT. CDR3 length: 14 residues. CDR3 sequence: CASSEDRGPEKLFF.

The rearrangement joins TRBV10-3 to TRBJ2-2; there is no DNA to check the TCRdb D call of TRBD1. This CDR3 is 13 amino acids long. Germline V gives CDR1 ENHRY, CDR2 SYGVKD. Here the CDR3 reads CAIRGTETGELFF.

The V and J genes are TRBV7-9 and TRBJ2-2; TCRdb returns TRBD1, unconfirmable since there is no DNA. In germline, CDR1 is SEHNR, CDR2 FQNEAQ (reference sequence). CDR3 size: 13 residues. CDR3 sequence: CASRFTGTGELFF.

The chain uses TRBV4-1 and TRBJ1-6. In germline, CDR1 is MGHRA, CDR2 YSYEKL. This CDR3 has 12 residues. CDR3 in amino acids: CASSHEYSPLHF.

The rearrangement joins TRBV4-1 to TRBJ2-3. This CDR3 has 14 residues. The V gene's germline CDR1 is MGHRA and CDR2 YSYEKL. CDR3 in amino acids: CASSQVEGSDTQYF.

The chain joins TRBV29-1 to TRBJ2-7; checking the TCRdb D call of TRBD1 is not possible without DNA. The CDR3 is 13 amino acids. Germline CDR1 SQVTM, CDR2 ANQGSEA. CDR3 sequence reads: CSVPDRGRDEQYF.

The V gene is TRBV4-3, the J gene TRBJ2-2. Germline V gene sequence: CDR1 LGHNA, CDR2 YSLEER. The CDR3 consists of 14 residues. CDR3 protein: CASSQVIVGRELFF.

The chain is built from TRBV11-2 and TRBJ1-2. Germline assignment: CDR1 SGHAT and CDR2 FQNNGV. This CDR3 has 16 residues. CDR3 amino acids: CASSPPVAGGLGGYTF.

This chain uses TRBV6-2 or TRBV6-3 with TRBJ1-1. The germline V gene encodes CDR1 MNHEY and CDR2 SVGEGT. The CDR3 is 14 residues long. CDR3 amino acids: CASSYQGRGTEAFF.

The chain uses TRBV7-2 and TRBJ2-2; lacking DNA, the TRBD2 call made by TCRdb goes unchecked. The germline V gene encodes CDR1 SGHTA and CDR2 FQGNSA. This CDR3 contains 16 residues. The CDR3 protein is CASSLYLAGGSGELFF.

The V gene is TRBV5-1, the J gene TRBJ2-1; TCRdb's D call, TRBD1, is unchecked because there is no DNA. The CDR3 is 15 amino acids. Germline CDR1 reads SGHRS; CDR2 reads YFSETQ. The CDR3: CASSSTPDIYNEQFF.

The gene calls are TRBV7-2 and TRBJ2-7; TCRdb's assignment of TRBD1 cannot be checked, as there is no DNA. The CDR3 covers 12 residues. Germline CDR1 reads SGHTA; CDR2 reads FQGNSA. CDR3 in amino acids: CASSFPGRTKYF.

The chain uses TRBV10-3 and TRBJ2-1; TCRdb proposes TRBD2, but this gene call is untestable without DNA. The CDR3 runs 17 residues. Per germline, CDR1 ENHRY and CDR2 SYGVKD. This chain's CDR3 is CAISESSGGAVVNEQFF.